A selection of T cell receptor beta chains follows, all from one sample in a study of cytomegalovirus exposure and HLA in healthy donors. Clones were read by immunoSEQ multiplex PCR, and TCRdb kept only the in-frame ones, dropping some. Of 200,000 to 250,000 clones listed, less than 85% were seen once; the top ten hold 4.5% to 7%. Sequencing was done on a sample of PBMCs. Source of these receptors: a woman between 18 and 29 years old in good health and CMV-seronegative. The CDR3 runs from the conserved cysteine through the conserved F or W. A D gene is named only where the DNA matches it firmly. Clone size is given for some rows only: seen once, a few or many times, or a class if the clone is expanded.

CDR3 DNA: TGTGCCAGCACCCGGGACATCAGTGAAGCTTTCTTT; CDR3 protein: CASTRDISEAFF; J gene: TRBJ1-1; V gene: TRBV28; D gene: NA; clone size: NA
CDR3 DNA: TGTGCCAGCCGACCTAGCGGGGGGGCCTACGAGCAGTACTTC; CDR3 protein: CASRPSGGAYEQYF; J gene: TRBJ2-7; V gene: TRBV7-9; D gene: TRBD2; clone size: NA
CDR3 DNA: TGTGCCAGCAGTGAATGGCGAGCAGAACAAGAGACCCAGTACTTC; CDR3 protein: CASSEWRAEQETQYF; J gene: TRBJ2-5; V gene: TRBV25-1; D gene: NA; clone size: NA
CDR3 DNA: TGCAGCGTTCAGGTCGGAGGAATGGCTAATGAAAAACTGTTTTTT; CDR3 protein: CSVQVGGMANEKLFF; J gene: TRBJ1-4; V gene: TRBV29-1; D gene: NA; clone size: NA
CDR3 DNA: TGTGCCAGCAGTTACTCTAGGGGCATGGAAGCTTTCTTT; CDR3 protein: CASSYSRGMEAFF; J gene: TRBJ1-1; V gene: TRBV6-6; D gene: NA; clone size: NA
CDR3 DNA: TGCGCCAGCAGCTCACAGGGAATTCGGCGGGAGAGTGAGCAGTTCTTC; CDR3 protein: CASSSQGIRRESEQFF; J gene: TRBJ2-1; V gene: TRBV5-1; D gene: NA; clone size: NA
CDR3 DNA: TGTGCTAGTGGTTTGGTACGAGGGACAGGGGGCCTTGAGCAGTTCTTC; CDR3 protein: CASGLVRGTGGLEQFF; J gene: TRBJ2-1; V gene: TRBV12-5; D gene: TRBD1; clone size: NA
CDR3 DNA: TGTGCCAGCAGTGATTCGACAGGGAATGGAAACACCATATATTTT; CDR3 protein: CASSDSTGNGNTIYF; J gene: TRBJ1-3; V gene: TRBV6-1; D gene: TRBD1; clone size: few
CDR3 DNA: TGTGCCAGCAGCGGTAGCGGGAGGGCTGTCGAGCAGTACTTC; CDR3 protein: CASSGSGRAVEQYF; J gene: TRBJ2-7; V gene: TRBV6-5; D gene: TRBD2; clone size: NA
CDR3 DNA: TGTGCCAGCGACGGACAGGGGGCTGGCGGCTACACCTTC; CDR3 protein: CASDGQGAGGYTF; J gene: TRBJ1-2; V gene: TRBV2; D gene: TRBD1; clone size: NA
CDR3 DNA: TGTGCCAGCAGCTCGAACCCTAGCGGGGCCGATGAGCAGTTCTTC; CDR3 protein: CASSSNPSGADEQFF; J gene: TRBJ2-1; V gene: TRBV11-1; D gene: TRBD2; clone size: NA
CDR3 DNA: TGTGCCAGCAGTTACTGGACAGGGTCTGATAGCTACACCTTC; CDR3 protein: CASSYWTGSDSYTF; J gene: TRBJ1-2; V gene: TRBV6-6; D gene: TRBD1; clone size: NA
CDR3 DNA: TGTGCCAGCAGCTTGGCCCCAGGGATTAACTATGGCTACACCTTC; CDR3 protein: CASSLAPGINYGYTF; J gene: TRBJ1-2; V gene: TRBV5-6; D gene: NA; clone size: NA
CDR3 DNA: TGTGCCAGCAGTGAAGTGGGGGGGGGTTACAATGAGCAGTTCTTC; CDR3 protein: CASSEVGGGYNEQFF; J gene: TRBJ2-1; V gene: TRBV6-1; D gene: TRBD2; clone size: NA
CDR3 DNA: TGTGCCAGCGGATACAATGAGCAGTTCTTC; CDR3 protein: CASGYNEQFF; J gene: TRBJ2-1; V gene: TRBV6-5; D gene: NA; clone size: NA
CDR3 DNA: TGCAGCGTTGCCGGGGGGCTGTACAATGAGCAGTTCTTC; CDR3 protein: CSVAGGLYNEQFF; J gene: TRBJ2-1; V gene: TRBV29-1; D gene: NA; clone size: once
CDR3 DNA: TGTGCCAGCAGTTTATCGCCGGGACAGGTGGGGCTGTTTTTT; CDR3 protein: CASSLSPGQVGLFF; J gene: TRBJ2-2; V gene: TRBV27; D gene: TRBD1; clone size: NA
CDR3 DNA: TGTGCCAGCAGTGAAGCGGCGAGAAATCAGCCCCAGCATTTT; CDR3 protein: CASSEAARNQPQHF; J gene: TRBJ1-5; V gene: TRBV2; D gene: NA; clone size: few
CDR3 DNA: TGTGCCAGCTCTCGGACTAGCGGGGGGACAGATACGCAGTATTTT; CDR3 protein: CASSRTSGGTDTQYF; J gene: TRBJ2-3; V gene: TRBV18; D gene: TRBD2; clone size: NA
CDR3 DNA: TGTGCCAGCAGTGGACAGGGCTACCACGAGCAGTACTTC; CDR3 protein: CASSGQGYHEQYF; J gene: TRBJ2-7; V gene: TRBV2; D gene: TRBD1; clone size: NA
CDR3 DNA: TGTGCCAGCAGCTTACGTTCCCGTGGGGACGAGCAGTACTTC; CDR3 protein: CASSLRSRGDEQYF; J gene: TRBJ2-7; V gene: TRBV11-2; D gene: NA; clone size: NA
CDR3 DNA: TGTGCCTGCGATCTAGCGGGGGGGCCGAAAAATGAGCAGTTCTTC; CDR3 protein: CACDLAGGPKNEQFF; J gene: TRBJ2-1; V gene: TRBV30; D gene: TRBD2; clone size: NA
CDR3 DNA: TGTGCCAGCCTTCCGGGACAGCGGGATTCACCCCTCCACTTT; CDR3 protein: CASLPGQRDSPLHF; J gene: TRBJ1-6; V gene: TRBV2; D gene: TRBD1; clone size: few
CDR3 DNA: TGTGCCAGCAGGGGTTTTATTGCCTCCGGGGAGCTGTTTTTT; CDR3 protein: CASRGFIASGELFF; J gene: TRBJ2-2; V gene: TRBV27; D gene: NA; clone size: NA
CDR3 DNA: TGTGCCTGGGGTACCCGAGAGACCCAGTACTTC; CDR3 protein: CAWGTRETQYF; J gene: TRBJ2-5; V gene: TRBV30; D gene: NA; clone size: NA
CDR3 DNA: TGCGCCAGCAAGGATGGGGCCAACGTCCTGACTTTC; CDR3 protein: CASKDGANVLTF; J gene: TRBJ2-6; V gene: TRBV5-1; D gene: NA; clone size: NA
CDR3 DNA: TGTGCCAGCAGCCTCGGACAACGAACTGAGCAGTTCTTC; CDR3 protein: CASSLGQRTEQFF; J gene: TRBJ2-1; V gene: TRBV6-5; D gene: NA; clone size: NA
CDR3 DNA: TGTGCCATCATGCGGGCTAGCGGGAACTACGAGCAGTACTTC; CDR3 protein: CAIMRASGNYEQYF; J gene: TRBJ2-7; V gene: TRBV10-3; D gene: TRBD2; clone size: NA
CDR3 DNA: TGTGCCACCCAACAGGGCGGAGAGACCCAGTACTTC; CDR3 protein: CATQQGGETQYF; J gene: TRBJ2-5; V gene: TRBV10-3; D gene: NA; clone size: NA
CDR3 DNA: TGCGCCAGCAGTCTCTCAGCTATCAGCGGCTACACCTTC; CDR3 protein: CASSLSAISGYTF; J gene: TRBJ1-2; V gene: TRBV10-2; D gene: NA; clone size: few
CDR3 DNA: TGTGCCAGCAGTTTGATGGGCGGGACAGCCTCCTACGAGCAGTACTTC; CDR3 protein: CASSLMGGTASYEQYF; J gene: TRBJ2-7; V gene: TRBV28; D gene: NA; clone size: NA
CDR3 DNA: TGTGCCAGCAGGGGACAGGGAAACGAGCAGTACTTC; CDR3 protein: CASRGQGNEQYF; J gene: TRBJ2-7; V gene: TRBV7-3; D gene: TRBD1; clone size: NA
CDR3 DNA: TGTGCCGGCGGGACACCCCAGTCCCCCGAGCAGTACTTC; CDR3 protein: CAGGTPQSPEQYF; J gene: TRBJ2-7; V gene: TRBV10-3; D gene: NA; clone size: NA
CDR3 DNA: TGTGCCAGCTCACCTATGGCAGGGGGCATGGATGAGCAGTTCTTC; CDR3 protein: CASSPMAGGMDEQFF; J gene: TRBJ2-1; V gene: TRBV18; D gene: TRBD1; clone size: once
CDR3 DNA: TGTGCCTGGAGTTCCCTCTCGGGACAGGGTAATCAGCCCCAGCATTTT; CDR3 protein: CAWSSLSGQGNQPQHF; J gene: TRBJ1-5; V gene: TRBV30; D gene: TRBD1; clone size: NA
CDR3 DNA: TGCGCCAGCAGCGGGACAGGTCAAGAGACCCAGTACTTC; CDR3 protein: CASSGTGQETQYF; J gene: TRBJ2-5; V gene: TRBV5-1; D gene: TRBD1; clone size: NA
CDR3 DNA: TGTGCCAGCAGTCCGCCCGACACCTATGGCTACACCTTC; CDR3 protein: CASSPPDTYGYTF; J gene: TRBJ1-2; V gene: TRBV28; D gene: NA; clone size: NA
CDR3 DNA: TGCGCCAGCAGTATAGGAGGACCCGGGGACACTGAAGCTTTCTTT; CDR3 protein: CASSIGGPGDTEAFF; J gene: TRBJ1-1; V gene: TRBV10-1; D gene: NA; clone size: few
CDR3 DNA: TGTGCCACCCTGTCCTGGGACGGGATGAACACTGAAGCTTTCTTT; CDR3 protein: CATLSWDGMNTEAFF; J gene: TRBJ1-1; V gene: TRBV27; D gene: NA; clone size: NA
CDR3 DNA: TGTGCCAGCAGTCCAGGACTCTATGTCAATGAGCAGTTCTTC; CDR3 protein: CASSPGLYVNEQFF; J gene: TRBJ2-1; V gene: TRBV6-1; D gene: NA; clone size: NA
CDR3 DNA: TGTGCCAGTAGAGCCACCGACTCCTACGAGCAGTACTTC; CDR3 protein: CASRATDSYEQYF; J gene: TRBJ2-7; V gene: TRBV19; D gene: NA; clone size: NA